This TCR beta chain emerged from a study of blood T cell repertoires in COVID-19. V lost 3 bases to trimming and J lost 4 bases, with 10 bases between them. Germline V gene lookup returns CDR1 SGHRS and CDR2 YFSETQ. The CDR3 spans 13 residues. Measured with immunoSEQ multiplex PCR; TCRdb has only the in-frame clones, and not every one. The sample lists roughly 120,000 clones, over 70% occurring once. The receptor comes from a man in his forties or fifties with acute or convalescent COVID-19. The rearrangement links TRBV5-1 to TRBJ1-2; TRBD1 is a possible D gene (6 bases). The specimen was peripheral blood. The CDR3 here is CASSSQGSYGYTF. CDR3 DNA sequence: TGCGCCAGCAGCTCCCAGGGGTCCTATGGCTACACCTTC.